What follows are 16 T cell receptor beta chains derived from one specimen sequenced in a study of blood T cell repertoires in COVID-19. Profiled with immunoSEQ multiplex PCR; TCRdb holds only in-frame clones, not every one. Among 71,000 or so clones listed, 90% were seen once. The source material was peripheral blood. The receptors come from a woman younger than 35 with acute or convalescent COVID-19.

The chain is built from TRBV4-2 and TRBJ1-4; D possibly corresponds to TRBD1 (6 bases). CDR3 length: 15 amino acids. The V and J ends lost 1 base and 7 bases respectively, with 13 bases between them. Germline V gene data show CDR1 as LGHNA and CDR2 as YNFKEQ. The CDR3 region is CASSQVGGGVEKLFF. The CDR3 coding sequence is TGTGCCAGCAGCCAAGTGGGAGGGGGAGTTGAAAAACTGTTTTTT.

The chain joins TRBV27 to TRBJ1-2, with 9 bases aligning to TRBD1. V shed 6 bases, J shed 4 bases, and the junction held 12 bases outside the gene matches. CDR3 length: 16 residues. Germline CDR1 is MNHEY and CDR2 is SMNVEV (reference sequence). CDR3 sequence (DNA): TGTGCCAGCAGCCCCGGGACAGGGAGGGGCGGCTATGGCTACACCTTC. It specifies CASSPGTGRGGYGYTF.

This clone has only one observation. The CDR3: CATSVRIGAVVYGYTF. The CDR3 DNA reads TGTGCCACCAGCGTAAGAATTGGGGCGGTGGTGTATGGCTACACCTTC. The chain is built from TRBV15 and TRBJ1-2; a weak D match, TRBD1 (5 bases). CDR3 length: 16 residues. Germline lookup yields CDR1 LNHNV and CDR2 YYDKDF (reference sequence). The germline V and J ends were trimmed by 5 bases and 5 bases, with 21 bases remaining between them.

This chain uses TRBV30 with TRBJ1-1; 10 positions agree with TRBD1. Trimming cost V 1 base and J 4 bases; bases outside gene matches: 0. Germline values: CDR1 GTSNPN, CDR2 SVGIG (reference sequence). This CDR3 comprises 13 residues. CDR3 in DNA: TGTGCCTGGAGTGGACAGGGGGCCACTGAAGCTTTCTTT. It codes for CAWSGQGATEAFF.

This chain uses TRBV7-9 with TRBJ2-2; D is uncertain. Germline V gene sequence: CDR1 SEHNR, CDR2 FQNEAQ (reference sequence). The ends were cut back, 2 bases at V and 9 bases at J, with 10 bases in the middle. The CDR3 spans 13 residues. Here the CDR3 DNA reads TGTGCCAGCAGCTTACCTCCTTTCTGGGAGCTGTTTTTT. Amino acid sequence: CASSLPPFWELFF.

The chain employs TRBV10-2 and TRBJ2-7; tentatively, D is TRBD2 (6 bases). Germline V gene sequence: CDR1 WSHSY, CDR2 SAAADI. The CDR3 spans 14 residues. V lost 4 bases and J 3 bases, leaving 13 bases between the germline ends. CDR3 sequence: CASSADREYYEQYF. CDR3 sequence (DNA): TGCGCCAGCAGTGCGGATCGGGAGTACTACGAGCAGTACTTC.

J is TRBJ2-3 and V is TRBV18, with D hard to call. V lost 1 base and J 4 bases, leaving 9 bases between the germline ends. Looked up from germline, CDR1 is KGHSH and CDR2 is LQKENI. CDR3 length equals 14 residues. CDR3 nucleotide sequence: TGTGCCAGCTCACCACTCTTCCCCGCAGATACGCAGTATTTT. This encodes CASSPLFPADTQYF.

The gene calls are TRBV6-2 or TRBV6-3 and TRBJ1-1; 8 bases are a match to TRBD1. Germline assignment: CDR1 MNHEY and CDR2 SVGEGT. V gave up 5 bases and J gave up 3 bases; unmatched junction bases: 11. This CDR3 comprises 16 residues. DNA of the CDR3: TGTGCCAGCAGTCCACGGACAGGGCTGAGGTACACTGAAGCTTTCTTT. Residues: CASSPRTGLRYTEAFF.

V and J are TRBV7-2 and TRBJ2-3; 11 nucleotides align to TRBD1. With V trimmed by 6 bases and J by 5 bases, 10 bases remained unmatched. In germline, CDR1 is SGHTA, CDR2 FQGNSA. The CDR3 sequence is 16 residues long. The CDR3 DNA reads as TGTGCCAGCAGATCCCGGGACAGGGGGTCGGGAGATACGCAGTATTTT. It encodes CASRSRDRGSGDTQYF.

The CDR3 DNA is TGTGCCAGCAGCCAAGCTAGGGGGCGCACCGGGGGCTACACCTTC. Translating it yields CASSQARGRTGGYTF. The V and J genes are TRBV14 and TRBJ1-2; 7 nucleotides agree with TRBD1. The CDR3 runs 15 residues. Per germline, CDR1 SGHDN and CDR2 FVKESK. V shed 1 base and J 8 bases; nucleotides not matched to a gene: 10.

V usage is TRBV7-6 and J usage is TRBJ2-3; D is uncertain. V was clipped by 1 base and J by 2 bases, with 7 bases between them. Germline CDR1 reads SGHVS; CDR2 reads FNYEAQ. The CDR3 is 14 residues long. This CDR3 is CASSLGAPTDTQYF. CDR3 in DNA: TGTGCCAGCAGCTTAGGAGCTCCCACAGATACGCAGTATTTT. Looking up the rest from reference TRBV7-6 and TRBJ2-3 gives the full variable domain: GAGVSQSPRYKVTKRGQDVALRCDPISGHVSLYWYRQALGQGPEFLTYFNYEAQQDKSGLPNDRFSAERPEGSISTLTIQRTEQRDSAMYRCASSLGAPTDTQYFGPGTRLTVL.

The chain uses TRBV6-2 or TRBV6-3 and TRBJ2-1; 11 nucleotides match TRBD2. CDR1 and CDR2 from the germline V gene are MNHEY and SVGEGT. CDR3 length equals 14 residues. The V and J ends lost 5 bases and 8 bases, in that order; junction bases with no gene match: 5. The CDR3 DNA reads TGTGCCAGCAGTCGACTAGCGGGACCCCATGAGCAGTTCTTC. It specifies CASSRLAGPHEQFF.

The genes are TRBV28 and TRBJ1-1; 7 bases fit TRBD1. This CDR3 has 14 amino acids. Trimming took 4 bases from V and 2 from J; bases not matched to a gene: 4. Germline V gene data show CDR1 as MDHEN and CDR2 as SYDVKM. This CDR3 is CASSSRQGNTEAFF. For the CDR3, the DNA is TGTGCCAGCAGTTCACGACAGGGAAACACTGAAGCTTTCTTT.

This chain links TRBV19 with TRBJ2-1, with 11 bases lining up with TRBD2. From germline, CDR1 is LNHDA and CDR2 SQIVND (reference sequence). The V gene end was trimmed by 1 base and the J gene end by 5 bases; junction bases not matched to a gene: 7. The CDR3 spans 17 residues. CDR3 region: CASSIGGLAGPDNEQFF. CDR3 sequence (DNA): TGTGCCAGTAGTATAGGAGGACTAGCGGGCCCAGACAATGAGCAGTTCTTC.

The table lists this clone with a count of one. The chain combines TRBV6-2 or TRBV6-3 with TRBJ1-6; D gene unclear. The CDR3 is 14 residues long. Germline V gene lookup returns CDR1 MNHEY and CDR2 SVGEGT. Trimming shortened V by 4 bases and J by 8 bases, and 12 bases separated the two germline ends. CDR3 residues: CASSFPGKYSPLHF. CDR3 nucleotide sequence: TGTGCCAGCAGTTTCCCGGGGAAGTATTCACCCCTCCACTTT.

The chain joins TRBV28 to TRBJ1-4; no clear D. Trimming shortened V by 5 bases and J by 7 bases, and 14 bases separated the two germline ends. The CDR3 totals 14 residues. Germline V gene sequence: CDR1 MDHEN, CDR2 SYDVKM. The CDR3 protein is CASSPNSYGEKLFF. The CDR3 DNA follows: TGTGCCAGCAGTCCTAATTCGTACGGTGAAAAACTGTTTTTT.